The clone carrying this TCR beta chain came up a few times. The antigen is undetermined. The sample belongs to a study of T-cell reconstitution after alpha-beta-depleted transplantation in children. Regarding the study as a whole: Expanded graft clones, several hundred of them, were reportedly the source of alpha-beta T cells about two months after transplant. Some patients' high day-60 TCRbeta diversity was attributed to recipient cells surviving conditioning. Diversity and T-cell counts at one year after transplant derived mostly from new T cells.

Molecular barcoding with unique molecular identifiers was used for the TCRbeta library. TCRdb passed the PCR reads through MiXCR, listing each CDR3 protein once. Of about a million distinct CDR3 sequences in the sample, less than 30% were seen once. The germline V gene has CDR1 SGHRS and CDR2 YFSETQ. The CDR3 totals 14 residues. V gave up 0 bases and J gave up 5 bases, with 11 bases separating them. The source was PBMCs, mostly from graft donor cells, collected 360 days after TCRalphabeta/CD19-depleted stem cell transplant. The clonotype originates from a boy in the first two years of life who had a stem cell transplant for SCID, so the T cells may come from the graft donor. The V and J genes are TRBV5-1 and TRBJ1-2; perhaps TRBD1 as D (6 bases). The CDR3 bases are TGCGCCAGCAGCTTGGCAGGGGCAGGGTATGGCTACACCTTC. Its translation is CASSLAGAGYGYTF.